This is a list of T cell receptor beta chains from one sample in a study of immune characterization of retroperitoneal liposarcoma. Via MiXCR, TCRdb re-called the PCR reads, giving one row per CDR3 protein. The sample contains around 11,000 distinct CDR3 sequences, around 28% of which appear only once. Sequences were obtained from tumor tissue. Every receptor here comes from a male donor with retroperitoneal liposarcoma. The CDR3 runs from the conserved cysteine through the conserved F or W. D genes are given only for firm matches. Size is omitted from some rows. Given values are once, few, many or a class for expanded clones.

CDR3nt: TGTGCCAGCAGCTTAGAAAGCGGGATGTCCTACAATGAGCAGTACTTC
CDR3aa: CASSLESGMSYNEQYF
v_gene: TRBV7-8
abundance: many
d_gene: TRBD2
j_gene: TRBJ2-5

CDR3nt: TGTGCCAGCAGCTTAATCGGAGCCACAGATACGCAGTATTTT
CDR3aa: CASSLIGATDTQYF
v_gene: TRBV7-9
abundance: many
d_gene: NA
j_gene: TRBJ2-3

CDR3nt: TGTGCCAGCAGCTTAGATATCCTAACTTTACCGGCCCCGAGGTCCTACGAGCAGTACTTC
CDR3aa: CASSLDILTLPAPRSYEQYF
v_gene: TRBV11-2
abundance: NA
d_gene: NA
j_gene: TRBJ2-7

CDR3nt: TGTGCCAGCAGTTACGTAGAGACCCAGTACTTC
CDR3aa: CASSYVETQYF
v_gene: TRBV6-6
abundance: NA
d_gene: NA
j_gene: TRBJ2-5

CDR3nt: TGTGCCAGCAGCCTCGCCCGGGTTACGAACTATGGCTACACCTTC
CDR3aa: CASSLARVTNYGYTF
v_gene: TRBV7-2
abundance: NA
d_gene: NA
j_gene: TRBJ1-2

CDR3nt: TGTGCCAGCAGTTCGGGACGATTTTACGAGCAGTACTTC
CDR3aa: CASSSGRFYEQYF
v_gene: TRBV6-1
abundance: few
d_gene: NA
j_gene: TRBJ2-7

CDR3nt: TGTGCCAGCAGTTACAGGCTAGCGGGTACAGATACGCAGTATTTT
CDR3aa: CASSYRLAGTDTQYF
v_gene: TRBV6-6
abundance: medium-sized
d_gene: TRBD2
j_gene: TRBJ2-3

CDR3nt: TGTGCCAGCAGTTACGGTTTCGGCGGGAGGGGGAATGAGCAGTTCTTC
CDR3aa: CASSYGFGGRGNEQFF
v_gene: TRBV6-9
abundance: NA
d_gene: TRBD2
j_gene: TRBJ2-1

CDR3nt: TGTGCCAGCAGTTTTCTTAGGAGCAATGAGCAGTTCTTC
CDR3aa: CASSFLRSNEQFF
v_gene: TRBV12-3/TRBV12-4
abundance: medium-sized
d_gene: NA
j_gene: TRBJ2-1

CDR3nt: TGTGCCAGCAGCTTAGCTGCGGGGGCTAATGAGCAGTTCTTC
CDR3aa: CASSLAAGANEQFF
v_gene: TRBV7-2
abundance: many
d_gene: NA
j_gene: TRBJ2-1

CDR3nt: TGCGCCAGCAGCAGGGACCTTTCTGAAGCTTTCTTT
CDR3aa: CASSRDLSEAFF
v_gene: TRBV10-1
abundance: NA
d_gene: NA
j_gene: TRBJ1-1

CDR3nt: TGTGCCAGCAGTCTATCTCTGCGCGAGCAGTACTTC
CDR3aa: CASSLSLREQYF
v_gene: TRBV6-1
abundance: many
d_gene: NA
j_gene: TRBJ2-7

CDR3nt: TGTGCCAGCAGCTTGGCGGGATCCTCCTACGAGCAGTACTTC
CDR3aa: CASSLAGSSYEQYF
v_gene: TRBV5-3
abundance: NA
d_gene: NA
j_gene: TRBJ2-7

CDR3nt: TGTGCCAGCAGCTTAGGGACAGGATACACCGGGGAGCTGTTTTTT
CDR3aa: CASSLGTGYTGELFF
v_gene: TRBV7-6
abundance: few
d_gene: TRBD1
j_gene: TRBJ2-2

CDR3nt: TGTGCCAGCAGACATGGACAGGGGATTCATGGCTACACCTTC
CDR3aa: CASRHGQGIHGYTF
v_gene: TRBV12-3/TRBV12-4
abundance: NA
d_gene: TRBD1
j_gene: TRBJ1-2

CDR3nt: TGTGCCAGCAGTGAAGCGCCAGGTCCCCCCAAAGAGCAGTTCTTC
CDR3aa: CASSEAPGPPKEQFF
v_gene: TRBV6-1
abundance: medium-sized
d_gene: NA
j_gene: TRBJ2-1

CDR3nt: TGTGCCAGCAGTGAACGGCGGATACCAGCGAACACCGGGGAGCTGTTTTTT
CDR3aa: CASSERRIPANTGELFF
v_gene: TRBV6-1
abundance: NA
d_gene: NA
j_gene: TRBJ2-2

CDR3nt: TGTGCCAGCAGGGACAGCCTGTGGACAATGGAGCAGTACTTC
CDR3aa: CASRDSLWTMEQYF
v_gene: TRBV5-4
abundance: NA
d_gene: NA
j_gene: TRBJ2-4

CDR3nt: TGTGCCAGCAGCTTAGAGCCGGCTAGCGGGATTTGGGAGCAGTTCTTC
CDR3aa: CASSLEPASGIWEQFF
v_gene: TRBV11-2
abundance: NA
d_gene: TRBD2
j_gene: TRBJ2-1

CDR3nt: TGTGCCAGCAGCCCCGGGACTAGTCTTGAGACCCAGTTCTTC
CDR3aa: CASSPGTSLETQFF
v_gene: TRBV7-3
abundance: many
d_gene: TRBD2
j_gene: TRBJ2-1

CDR3nt: TGCGCCAGCAGCCAAGGCCCGCTAGCGGGGGAGGGGGAGACCCAGTACTTC
CDR3aa: CASSQGPLAGEGETQYF
v_gene: TRBV4-1
abundance: NA
d_gene: TRBD2
j_gene: TRBJ2-5

CDR3nt: TGTGCCAGCGGAACAGGGGGCGCTTTTCGGAACACTGAAGCTTTCTTT
CDR3aa: CASGTGGAFRNTEAFF
v_gene: TRBV6-1
abundance: many
d_gene: TRBD1
j_gene: TRBJ1-1

CDR3nt: TGTGCCAGCAGGGGAGGACAGTACACTGAAGCTTTCTTT
CDR3aa: CASRGGQYTEAFF
v_gene: TRBV6-1
abundance: many
d_gene: NA
j_gene: TRBJ1-1

CDR3nt: TGTGCCAGCAGCGGGACGAGGAACACTGAAGCTTTCTTT
CDR3aa: CASSGTRNTEAFF
v_gene: TRBV2
abundance: NA
d_gene: NA
j_gene: TRBJ1-1

CDR3nt: TGTGCCAGCAGCTTCCAAGCGGGAGGCTACGAGCAGTTCTTC
CDR3aa: CASSFQAGGYEQFF
v_gene: TRBV7-2
abundance: few
d_gene: TRBD2
j_gene: TRBJ2-1

CDR3nt: TGTGCCAGCAGTTACTCCGGCGAAAGGGGGGTGACTTTCTTT
CDR3aa: CASSYSGERGVTFF
v_gene: TRBV6-6
abundance: NA
d_gene: NA
j_gene: TRBJ1-1

CDR3nt: TGTGCCAGCAGCTTAGACAGGGGGGGCAATCAGCCCCAGCATTTT
CDR3aa: CASSLDRGGNQPQHF
v_gene: TRBV7-2
abundance: NA
d_gene: TRBD1
j_gene: TRBJ1-5

CDR3nt: TGTGCCAGCAGCTTAGGGGTGCTGGGCACAGATACGCAGTATTTT
CDR3aa: CASSLGVLGTDTQYF
v_gene: TRBV7-2
abundance: NA
d_gene: NA
j_gene: TRBJ2-3

CDR3nt: TGTGCCAGCAGGGCCAGACTAGCGGGGGCGCGAGCAGATACGCAGTATTTT
CDR3aa: CASRARLAGARADTQYF
v_gene: TRBV6-1
abundance: many
d_gene: TRBD2
j_gene: TRBJ2-3

CDR3nt: TGTGCCAGCAGTTATGTCCGGAACCAAGAGACCCAGTACTTC
CDR3aa: CASSYVRNQETQYF
v_gene: TRBV6-5
abundance: few
d_gene: NA
j_gene: TRBJ2-5

CDR3nt: TGTGCCAGCAGCACATGGGGCGAGCAGTACTTC
CDR3aa: CASSTWGEQYF
v_gene: TRBV6-1
abundance: medium-sized
d_gene: NA
j_gene: TRBJ2-7

CDR3nt: TGTGCCAGCAGCTTGGGTAGACAGGGTAGCAATCAGCCCCAGCATTTT
CDR3aa: CASSLGRQGSNQPQHF
v_gene: TRBV7-8
abundance: many
d_gene: TRBD1
j_gene: TRBJ1-5

CDR3nt: TGTGCCAGCAGTCCCCGATCTCTTACAGGGACCTACGAGCAGTTCTTC
CDR3aa: CASSPRSLTGTYEQFF
v_gene: TRBV6-1
abundance: few
d_gene: NA
j_gene: TRBJ2-1

CDR3nt: TGTGCCAGCAAGCGGCAGAGCTCCTACGAGCAGTTCTTC
CDR3aa: CASKRQSSYEQFF
v_gene: TRBV6-1
abundance: many
d_gene: NA
j_gene: TRBJ2-1

CDR3nt: TGTGCCAGCAGATTCTACAGGGGCTATGACGAGCAGTTCTTC
CDR3aa: CASRFYRGYDEQFF
v_gene: TRBV12-3/TRBV12-4
abundance: NA
d_gene: TRBD1
j_gene: TRBJ2-1

CDR3nt: TGTGCCAGCAGTCCCGGGGGAGGGACCCAAGAGACCCAGTACTTC
CDR3aa: CASSPGGGTQETQYF
v_gene: TRBV6-1
abundance: NA
d_gene: TRBD2
j_gene: TRBJ2-5

CDR3nt: TGTGCCAGCAGCCCCCCCTGGGACCCCTACGAGCAGTTCTTC
CDR3aa: CASSPPWDPYEQFF
v_gene: TRBV11-3
abundance: few
d_gene: NA
j_gene: TRBJ2-1

CDR3nt: TGTGCCAGCAGTTACTCGAAGACAGGACTTAACACTGAAGCTTTCTTT
CDR3aa: CASSYSKTGLNTEAFF
v_gene: TRBV6-6
abundance: NA
d_gene: NA
j_gene: TRBJ1-1

CDR3nt: TGTGCCAGCAGTTTCAACAATGAGCAGTACTTC
CDR3aa: CASSFNNEQYF
v_gene: TRBV6-1
abundance: many
d_gene: NA
j_gene: TRBJ2-7

CDR3nt: TGTGCCAGCAGTCCGACAGTTTCGGGAAATTCACCCCTCCACTTT
CDR3aa: CASSPTVSGNSPLHF
v_gene: TRBV6-1
abundance: many
d_gene: NA
j_gene: TRBJ1-6

CDR3nt: TGTGCCAGCAGTTTTACAGGGTGGGAGCTGTTTTTT
CDR3aa: CASSFTGWELFF
v_gene: TRBV12-3/TRBV12-4
abundance: NA
d_gene: NA
j_gene: TRBJ2-2

CDR3nt: TGTGCCAGCAGCTTGGTGATAGGGCATTACGAGCAGTTCTTC
CDR3aa: CASSLVIGHYEQFF
v_gene: TRBV11-1
abundance: few
d_gene: NA
j_gene: TRBJ2-1

CDR3nt: TGTGCCAGCAGAACGGACACAATCAACACTGAAGCTTTCTTT
CDR3aa: CASRTDTINTEAFF
v_gene: TRBV6-5
abundance: NA
d_gene: NA
j_gene: TRBJ1-1

CDR3nt: TGTGCCAGCAGATTAGCGGGAGGGGGCACCGGGGAGCTGTTTTTT
CDR3aa: CASRLAGGGTGELFF
v_gene: TRBV12-3/TRBV12-4
abundance: medium-sized
d_gene: TRBD2
j_gene: TRBJ2-2

CDR3nt: TGTGCCAGCAGTAAGTGGGGACAGCCCGACTACAATGAGCAGTTCTTC
CDR3aa: CASSKWGQPDYNEQFF
v_gene: TRBV6-1
abundance: large
d_gene: TRBD1
j_gene: TRBJ2-1

CDR3nt: TGTGCCAGCAGGAGTCGGGCTTACACTGAAGCTTTCTTT
CDR3aa: CASRSRAYTEAFF
v_gene: TRBV28
abundance: NA
d_gene: NA
j_gene: TRBJ1-1

CDR3nt: TGTGCCAGCAGCCAAGAGCTTTCGGGTGAGCAGTTCTTC
CDR3aa: CASSQELSGEQFF
v_gene: TRBV14
abundance: NA
d_gene: NA
j_gene: TRBJ2-1

CDR3nt: TGTGCCAGCAGTTACAACAGGGCGTATGGCTACACCTTC
CDR3aa: CASSYNRAYGYTF
v_gene: TRBV6-5
abundance: few
d_gene: NA
j_gene: TRBJ1-2

CDR3nt: TGTGCCAGCGGCAGGGTATCCTATGGCTACACCTTC
CDR3aa: CASGRVSYGYTF
v_gene: TRBV6-2/TRBV6-3
abundance: few
d_gene: NA
j_gene: TRBJ1-2

CDR3nt: TGTGCCAGCAGCCCGGGGACAAATGCGAACACCGGGGAGCTGTTTTTT
CDR3aa: CASSPGTNANTGELFF
v_gene: TRBV12-3/TRBV12-4
abundance: NA
d_gene: NA
j_gene: TRBJ2-2

CDR3nt: TGCGCCAGCAGCCTCACAAGCAGGGCGGCGGGGTGGGGCGAGCAGTACTTC
CDR3aa: CASSLTSRAAGWGEQYF
v_gene: TRBV10-2
abundance: NA
d_gene: NA
j_gene: TRBJ2-7

CDR3nt: TGTGCCAGCAGTTACGGCTTCGGGGCTAAGGATGGCTACACCTTC
CDR3aa: CASSYGFGAKDGYTF
v_gene: TRBV6-5
abundance: NA
d_gene: NA
j_gene: TRBJ1-2

CDR3nt: TGTGCCAGCAGCTTGTCTGCGGGAGTTACCAAAAACATTCAGTACTTC
CDR3aa: CASSLSAGVTKNIQYF
v_gene: TRBV7-2
abundance: medium-sized
d_gene: TRBD2
j_gene: TRBJ2-4

CDR3nt: TGTGCCAGCAGCGGGGGTCCAGGGAACGACTATGGCTACACCTTC
CDR3aa: CASSGGPGNDYGYTF
v_gene: TRBV7-2
abundance: few
d_gene: NA
j_gene: TRBJ1-2

CDR3nt: TGTGCCAGCAGTTCTCGCCGGGCCGGGACAGAAGCTTTCTTT
CDR3aa: CASSSRRAGTEAFF
v_gene: TRBV6-1
abundance: many
d_gene: NA
j_gene: TRBJ1-1